This TCR beta chain was recovered during a study of blood T cell repertoires in COVID-19 (dated by TCRdb to between 2020 and 2021). Regarding the study in general: Samples covering the acute and convalescent phases of COVID-19 were provided by collaborators in the United States, Italy and Spain. The material from the prospective study consisted of cDNA or gDNA derived from T cells, B-cell-depleted T cells, or PBMCs. The dataset comprised deeply sampled blood TCRbeta repertoires from subjects exposed to, actively infected with, or recovered from COVID-19. The repertoires were released in a freely available public database meant as a resource for research on the immune response to SARS-CoV-2. The samples were drawn from two sources: the first 160 participants of the ongoing ImmuneRACE study, and 1,254 subjects contributed by 6 global collaborators. The sample metadata nearly always contained a de-identified subject ID, COVID-19 status, age in years and sex. Where available, HLA class I and class II types were obtained from metadata supplied by the sample provider rather than from assay-based typing.

From the cysteine through the phenylalanine, the CDR3 covers 13 amino acids. Here the CDR3 DNA is all that survives: 39 bases in frame from base 1. V is cut by 4 bases and J by 0 bases, and the space between the germline ends is 3 bases. From the germline V gene, CDR1 is KGHSH and CDR2 is LQKENI. Whole blood was collected in K2EDTA tubes by collaborating institutions according to the institutions' own protocols. For TCRbeta analysis, collaborator samples were shipped as frozen whole blood, as isolated PBMCs, or as DNA extracted from either sample type. Summary of the overall study and its limitations: The amount of clinical and demographic metadata varied by source and participant and was provided uncurated.

As concerns this clone: Its specific antigen is unknown. The sample holds no much larger clone one base away, and base qualities are not on file.

TCRbeta CDR3 regions were amplified from genomic DNA by means of the immunoSEQ Assay, a bias-controlled multiplex PCR. In the paper's pipeline: The number of nucleated cells in each sample was estimated by amplification of reference gene primers within the assay. To quantify the absolute abundance of each unique TCRbeta CDR3 rearrangement, sequence reads were collapsed and filtered. For each sample, productive Simpson clonality was calculated as the square root of Simpson's diversity index across productive rearrangements. The immuneACCESS repertoire file appears here via TCRdb, limited to in-frame rearrangements. These files lack a portion of the clones; in checked studies, under half of the deficit traces to unresolved V genes, and the cause of the others is not known. V and J calls and clone size are given by that table; D and trimming were obtained from the DNA. This sample is represented by just under 80,000 clones; about 90% of them were singletons. Less than 45% of the sample lies in the top ten.

This receptor was taken from a human donor in a cohort sampled during active COVID-19. This receptor chain uses TRBV18 and TRBJ2-2; no D gene can be assigned with confidence. The specimen was peripheral blood. The CDR3 loop reads CASSHSNTGELFF. The bases read TGTGCCAGCTCACACTCGAACACCGGGGAGCTGTTTTTT. Reference TRBV18 and TRBJ2-2 genes cover what lies past the CDR3, so the full variable domain is NAGVMQNPRHLVRRRGQEARLRCSPMKGHSHVYWYRQLPEEGLKFMVYLQKENIIDESGMPKERFSAEFPKEGPSILRIQQVVRGDSAAYFCASSHSNTGELFFGEGSRLTVL.